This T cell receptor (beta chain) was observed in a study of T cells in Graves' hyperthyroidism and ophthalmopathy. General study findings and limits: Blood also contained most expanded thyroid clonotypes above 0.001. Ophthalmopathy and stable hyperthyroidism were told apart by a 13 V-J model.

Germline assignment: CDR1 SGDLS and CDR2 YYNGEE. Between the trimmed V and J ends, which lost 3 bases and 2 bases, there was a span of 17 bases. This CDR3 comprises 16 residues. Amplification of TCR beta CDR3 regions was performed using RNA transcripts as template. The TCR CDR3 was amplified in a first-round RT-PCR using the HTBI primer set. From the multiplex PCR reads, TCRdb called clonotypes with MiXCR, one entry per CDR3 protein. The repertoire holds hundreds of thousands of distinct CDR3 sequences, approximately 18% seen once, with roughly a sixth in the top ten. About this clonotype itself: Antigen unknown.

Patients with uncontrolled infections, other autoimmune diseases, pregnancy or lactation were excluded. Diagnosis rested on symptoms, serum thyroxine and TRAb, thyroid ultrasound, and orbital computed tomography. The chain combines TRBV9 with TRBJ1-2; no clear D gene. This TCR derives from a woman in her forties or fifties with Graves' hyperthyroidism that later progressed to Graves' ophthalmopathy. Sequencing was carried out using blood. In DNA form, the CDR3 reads TGTGCCAGCAGCGCTAACAATGGCGGGAAGAACTATGGCTACACCTTC. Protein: CASSANNGGKNYGYTF.